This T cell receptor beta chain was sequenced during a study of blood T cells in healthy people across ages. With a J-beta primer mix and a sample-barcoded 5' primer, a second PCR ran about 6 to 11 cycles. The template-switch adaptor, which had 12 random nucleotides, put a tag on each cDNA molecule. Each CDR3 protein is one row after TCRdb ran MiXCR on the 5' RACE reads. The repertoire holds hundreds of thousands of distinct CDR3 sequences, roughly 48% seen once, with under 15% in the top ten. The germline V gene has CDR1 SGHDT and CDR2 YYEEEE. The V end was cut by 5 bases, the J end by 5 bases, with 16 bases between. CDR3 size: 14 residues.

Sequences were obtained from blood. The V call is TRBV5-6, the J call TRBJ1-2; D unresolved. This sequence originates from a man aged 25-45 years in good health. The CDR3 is CASSFSPEVYGYTF. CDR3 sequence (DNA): TGTGCCAGCAGTTTTTCCCCGGAGGTTTATGGCTACACCTTC.